What follows describes a single TCR beta chain. There are many counts of this clonotype. There is no known antigen for this receptor. Base quality data are lacking; no much larger clone is found one base away. Ophthalmopathy patients had moderately to severely active disease, Clinical Activity Score of at least 3, NOSPECS grade of at least 4, and disease duration under 3 months. Patients with other autoimmune diseases, uncontrolled infections, pregnancy or lactation were excluded from the study. Diagnosis relied on clinical symptoms, serum thyroxine, TRAb, thyroid ultrasound and orbital computed tomography. PBMCs were isolated from 10 ml of fresh peripheral blood by Ficoll-Paque density gradient centrifugation. Total RNA was extracted with Trizol reagent and quality-checked on an Agilent 2100 Bioanalyzer. TCR beta CDR3 regions were amplified from RNA transcripts for repertoire sequencing. HTBI primers and the Qiagen OneStep RT-PCR kit were used in a first-round RT-PCR, which was followed by a second-round multiplex PCR, size selection and purification. The libraries underwent paired-end sequencing with 100 bp reads on an Illumina HiSeq2000. Per the source publication's procedure: Reads were processed with SOAPnuke, discarding reads with adapters, uncalled bases, mean Phred below 15, or no exact constant-primer or identifier match. COPE v1.2.5 was used to merge the high-quality paired reads. Each unique nucleotide sequence was defined as a clonotype, and clonotypes were aligned to IMGT TRB V, D and J references with MiTCR v1.1. Only V-J combinations with frequency above 0.0001 were analysed, covering more than 99% of repertoires. For each V-J combination, a TCR clonal expansion and chaos score was defined as the ratio of F50 clonal expansion to chaos observed in the TCRdist matrix. Features were reduced by Welch's t-statistics and random forest to 10 to 15 V-J combinations, which fed a naive Bayes classifier. The Morisita-Horn index was used to measure how similar the thyroid and blood repertoires were. TCRdb ran its own pipeline on the public reads, namely fastp trimming at Q25 and MiXCR clone calling, and kept in-frame beta chains. Every entry covers one CDR3 protein and lists the most common genes and DNA from its rows. These V and J calls are TCRdb output, not the study's own analysis. In this sample the table shows approximately 160,000 distinct CDR3 sequences, 30% to 45% of which occur a single time. Approximately 5.5% of the sample is held by the ten biggest clonotypes.

The source of the sample is a study of Graves' ophthalmopathy and Graves' hyperthyroidism (dated by TCRdb to 2016 to 2019). About the study as a whole: Peripheral blood samples were taken at the time of initial diagnosis, before any treatment was given. TCR beta repertoire signatures were used to distinguish Graves' ophthalmopathy from Graves' hyperthyroidism and to predict progression to ophthalmopathy. In total, approximately 130 blood samples were TCR-sequenced: roughly 45 ophthalmopathy, some 75 hyperthyroidism and approximately 17 hyperthyroidism-to-ophthalmopathy patients. To explore V-J signatures that distinguish ophthalmopathy from hyperthyroidism, a discovery set of 100 patients was enrolled, made up of 43 with ophthalmopathy and 57 with stable hyperthyroidism. An independent validation cohort was composed of 18 hyperthyroidism patients and over 15 patients who later progressed from hyperthyroidism to ophthalmopathy. In six hyperthyroidism patients, T-cell repertoires of thyroid tissue and blood were compared. Once sampling was done, hyperthyroidism patients were given methimazole at a starting dose of 30 mg daily, while ophthalmopathy patients were given high-dose intravenous methylprednisolone. For training and testing, the approximately 97 patients in the discovery cohort were randomly divided in a 7:3 ratio. General study outcomes and caveats: No statistical method was used to predetermine the sample size, and group allocation was not hidden from the investigators. Ophthalmopathy was separated from stable hyperthyroidism by the 13-signature model with 85% to 90% sensitivity and about 81% specificity in cross-validation and with 80%/75% in the test set. In validation, the model predicted ophthalmopathy progression with more than 70% sensitivity and roughly 72% specificity; roughly eleven predicted patients were CT-confirmed with GO in a median of around 6 months. Most of the expanded thyroid clonotypes with a frequency above 0.001 were also detected in blood, and it was suggested that the thyroid immune response may be reflected by blood repertoires.

The CDR3 holds 15 amino acids from the cysteine to the phenylalanine. Of all the DNA, just the CDR3 is kept, 45 bases in frame from base 1. Trimming leaves V shorter by 5 bases and J shorter by 4 bases, with the junction holding 8 bases beyond the gene matches. The germline V gene (reference sequence) sets CDR1 to MNHEY and CDR2 to SMNVEV. Sequencing was done on a sample of peripheral blood. The receptor chain draws on TRBV27 and TRBJ1-2, with 9 bases aligning to TRBD1. The receptor was derived from a woman in her 40s with Graves' ophthalmopathy. Donor details come from another sample of the same person, matched by shared clones. The encoded CDR3 is CASSPQTGGSYGYTF. The DNA sequence follows: TGTGCCAGCAGTCCGCAGACAGGGGGGAGCTATGGCTACACCTTC.